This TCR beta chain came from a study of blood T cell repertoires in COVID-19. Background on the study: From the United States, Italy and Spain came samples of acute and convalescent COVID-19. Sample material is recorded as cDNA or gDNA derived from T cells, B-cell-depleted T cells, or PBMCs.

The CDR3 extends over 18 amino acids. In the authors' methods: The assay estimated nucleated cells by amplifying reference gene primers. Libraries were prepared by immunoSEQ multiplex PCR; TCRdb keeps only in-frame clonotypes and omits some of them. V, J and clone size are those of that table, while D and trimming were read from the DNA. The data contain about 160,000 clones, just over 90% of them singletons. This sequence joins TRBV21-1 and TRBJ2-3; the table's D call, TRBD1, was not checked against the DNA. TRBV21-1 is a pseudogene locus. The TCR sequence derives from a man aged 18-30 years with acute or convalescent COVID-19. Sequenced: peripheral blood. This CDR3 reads CASSKAPLLTCAEDTQYF. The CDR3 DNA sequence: TGTGCCAGCAGCAAAGCCCCCTTGTTAACATGTGCAGAAGATACGCAGTATTTT.